A selection of T cell receptor beta chains follows, all from one sample in a study of control samples from healthy donors and cancer patients. The method was immunoSEQ multiplex PCR; TCRdb's version includes in-frame clones alone and lacks a portion of them. This table has more than 95,000 clones, approximately 87% appearing once. The sequenced material came from blood. Receptors originate from a man in his sixties in good health. Both conserved end residues are part of each CDR3. A D gene is named only where the DNA matches it firmly. Where a row states a size, it is once, few, many or the class of an expanded clone; other rows omit it.

abundance	d_gene	v_gene	j_gene	CDR3aa	CDR3nt
once	TRBD2	TRBV28	TRBJ2-5	CASSYGTRTFPETQYF	TGTGCCAGCAGTTACGGGACTAGAACCTTTCCAGAGACCCAGTACTTC
.	TRBD1	TRBV5-4	TRBJ1-2	CASSSQQGAGGYTF	TGTGCCAGCAGCTCCCAACAGGGGGCAGGGGGCTACACCTTC
once	.	TRBV5-1	TRBJ1-5	CASSWGSQDNQPQHF	TGCGCCAGCAGCTGGGGGAGCCAGGACAATCAGCCCCAGCATTTT
.	.	TRBV28	TRBJ1-2	CASSSSQGYTF	TGTGCCAGCAGTTCCTCTCAGGGCTACACCTTC
.	TRBD1	TRBV18	TRBJ2-6	CASSPGTGTENVLTF	TGTGCCAGCTCACCAGGGACAGGGACGGAAAACGTCCTGACTTTC
.	TRBD1	TRBV27	TRBJ1-2	CASSVRTGRGGYTF	TGTGCCAGCAGTGTTCGGACAGGGCGCGGAGGCTACACCTTC
.	TRBD1	TRBV4-3	TRBJ2-7	CASSQRVGDRAYEQYF	TGCGCCAGCAGCCAAAGGGTGGGGGACAGGGCTTACGAGCAGTACTTC
once	.	TRBV13	TRBJ1-2	CASSLVSGGFVYGYTF	TGTGCCAGCAGCTTAGTTTCTGGAGGGTTCGTTTATGGCTACACCTTC
.	TRBD2	TRBV5-1	TRBJ2-3	CASMKASGGSTDTQYF	TGCGCCAGCATGAAGGCTAGCGGAGGTAGCACAGATACGCAGTATTTT
once	.	TRBV28	TRBJ2-7	CASSSIRQSYEQYF	TGTGCCAGCAGTTCTATCCGCCAGAGCTACGAGCAGTACTTC
.	TRBD1	TRBV7-8	TRBJ2-5	CASSLLIRTGDFVETQYF	TGTGCCAGCAGCTTACTCATAAGGACAGGGGATTTCGTGGAGACCCAGTACTTC
.	.	TRBV19	TRBJ1-1	CASRDLGRNTEAFF	TGTGCCAGTCGGGACCTGGGACGGAACACTGAAGCTTTCTTT
.	TRBD1	TRBV25-1	TRBJ2-7	CASSGQGAREQYF	TGTGCCAGCAGTGGACAGGGGGCACGCGAGCAGTACTTC
.	.	TRBV3-1/TRBV3-2	TRBJ1-5	CASSQRPEGNQPQHF	TGTGCCAGCAGCCAGCGACCAGAAGGGAATCAGCCCCAGCATTTT